The subject of this entry is one T cell receptor (beta chain). CDR1 MNHEY and CDR2 SMNVEV come from the germline V gene (reference sequence). The CDR3 sequence is 13 residues long. Trimming pared 10 bases from V and 0 bases from J, leaving 12 bases between. This entry comes from a study of cytomegalovirus exposure and HLA in healthy donors. PCR amplification relied on 60 Vbeta primers (plus 13 Jbeta primers). Clones were sequenced by immunoSEQ multiplex PCR, and TCRdb holds only the in-frame ones, with some missing. Counted here are about 150,000 clones, 70% to 85% occurring once; the ten biggest clones make up about 7.1%.

Sequencing input: PBMCs. The V gene is TRBV27, the J gene TRBJ1-2, with D perhaps TRBD1 (6 bases). The origin of this receptor is a woman in her 50s in good health and CMV-seropositive. The CDR3 nucleotides read TGTGCCACCAGGACAGATCCTAACTATGGCTACACCTTC. Protein sequence: CATRTDPNYGYTF.